One and the same sample provided the 26 T cell receptor beta chains below, sequenced in a study of T cells after yellow fever vaccination. TCRdb itself ran the 5' RACE reads through MiXCR, one entry per CDR3 protein. The repertoire includes 200,000 to 300,000 distinct CDR3 sequences, less than 7.5% of them detected once, and 0.85% to 1.2% sits in the top ten. The sample in question was CD4+ T cells sorted from PBMCs, obtained on the day of the yellow fever booster vaccination. These receptors originate from a man aged 25 to 40 who received the YFV17D yellow fever vaccine.

Only a few counts were recorded for this clonotype. This sequence joins TRBV7-2 and TRBJ2-7; either TRBD1 or TRBD2 may fit D (5 bases each). V shed 5 bases and J shed 5 bases, with 19 bases lying between them. CDR3 length: 15 amino acids. CDR1 is SGHTA and CDR2 is FQGNSA in the germline V gene. CDR3 sequence: CASSVTPGRMDEQYF. Here the CDR3 DNA reads TGTGCCAGCAGCGTGACCCCGGGACGGATGGACGAGCAGTACTTC. The variable domain in full, completed from reference TRBV7-2 and TRBJ2-7, reads GAGVSQSPSNKVTEKGKDVELRCDPISGHTALYWYRQSLGQGLEFLIYFQGNSAPDKSGLPSDRFSAERTGGSVSTLTIQRTQQEDSAVYLCASSVTPGRMDEQYFGPGTRLTVT.

This clonotype was picked up a small number of times. The CDR3 bases are TGTGCCAGCAGTTCCCTACAGGGATTGGCACCCCTCCACTTT. Amino acid sequence: CASSSLQGLAPLHF. The chain has TRBV12-3 or TRBV12-4 and TRBJ1-6, with D perhaps TRBD1 (6 bases). Trimming took off 4 bases at V and 11 bases at J, with 15 bases between the two ends. The CDR3 runs to 14 residues.

The chain joins TRBV5-4 to TRBJ1-1; D not resolved. Trimming shortened V by 4 bases and J by 3 bases, and 7 bases separated the two germline ends. Per germline, CDR1 SGHNT and CDR2 YYREEE (reference sequence). The CDR3 is made up of 12 amino acids. DNA of the CDR3: TGTGCCAGCAGCCTAAAGGACACTGAAGCTTTCTTT. Encoded protein: CASSLKDTEAFF.

V and J are TRBV7-2 and TRBJ2-7; 8 bases are shared with TRBD2. This CDR3 contains 16 residues. Germline values: CDR1 SGHTA, CDR2 FQGNSA. The V gene end was trimmed by 1 base and the J gene end by 2 bases; junction bases not matched to a gene: 7. The chain's CDR3 is CASSLGISGAAYEQYF. DNA of the CDR3: TGTGCCAGCAGCTTAGGGATTAGCGGGGCTGCCTACGAGCAGTACTTC.

The chain is built from TRBV10-3 and TRBJ2-1; the D is unclear. This CDR3 has 11 amino acids. The germline CDR1 and CDR2 sequences are ENHRY and SYGVKD. V was cut by 5 bases and J by 5 bases, with 4 bases left in between. CDR3 protein: CAISKDNEQFF. The CDR3 DNA reads as TGTGCCATCAGTAAAGACAATGAGCAGTTCTTC.

This chain links TRBV3-1 with TRBJ2-1; 13 bases are a match to TRBD2. The length of the CDR3 is 15 residues. The junction had 8 bases not matched to a gene; V was cut back by 1 base and J by 14 bases. CDR1 and CDR2 (germline): LGHDT, YNNKEL (reference sequence). DNA of the CDR3: TGTGCCAGCAGCCAAGTAGTGGGACTAGCGGGATACAAGTTCTTC. Amino acids: CASSQVVGLAGYKFF.

There are many counts of this clonotype. V and J are TRBV27 and TRBJ2-3; TRBD1 is a possible D gene (5 bases). The length of the CDR3 is 15 residues. The germline CDR1 and CDR2 sequences are MNHEY and SMNVEV (reference sequence). The V and J ends lost 3 bases and 4 bases respectively, with 14 bases between them. CDR3 nucleotide sequence: TGTGCCAGCAGTTTCCTAGGGGTCGGACCAGATACGCAGTATTTT. It is translated as CASSFLGVGPDTQYF.

The table lists this clonotype with many counts. This chain uses TRBV6-5 with TRBJ2-3; 12 bases align to TRBD2. Germline values: CDR1 MNHEY, CDR2 SVGAGI. Trimming at V came to 7 bases and at J to 6 bases, leaving 11 bases not matched to a gene. The CDR3 consists of 16 residues. CDR3 protein: CASTSRLAGDRDTQYF. Written as DNA, the CDR3 is TGTGCCAGCACCTCCCGACTAGCGGGAGATCGGGATACGCAGTATTTT.

This clonotype was recorded many times. This rearrangement joins TRBV7-2 to TRBJ2-1; 10 positions agree with TRBD2. Germline V CDR1 and CDR2: SGHTA, FQGNSA. V lost 1 base to trimming and J lost 4 bases; unmatched junction nucleotides: 4. This CDR3 contains 16 residues. The CDR3 DNA sequence: TGTGCCAGCAGCTTAGGGATTAGCGGGAGGTACAATGAGCAGTTCTTC. Its protein is CASSLGISGRYNEQFF.

This clonotype was counted ten times or more. The chain carries TRBV4-2 and TRBJ2-7, with D uncertain. The V gene lost 5 bases and the J gene lost 4 bases, with 9 bases spanning the gap. Germline V gene lookup returns CDR1 LGHNA and CDR2 YNFKEQ. The CDR3 has 12 residues. The CDR3 DNA sequence: TGTGCCAGCAGCAGTAGTAGATACGAGCAGTACTTC. Amino acid sequence: CASSSSRYEQYF.

This clonotype was picked up many times. This chain joins TRBV6-2 or TRBV6-3 and TRBJ1-5, with a possible D match to TRBD1 (6 bases). The CDR3 loop spans 16 amino acids. The V and J ends lost 0 bases and 9 bases respectively, with 18 bases between them. CDR1 MNHEY and CDR2 SVGEGT come from the germline V gene. The CDR3 here is CASSYSGTLKDRPQHF. The CDR3, as DNA: TGTGCCAGCAGTTACTCTGGGACACTCAAGGATCGGCCCCAGCATTTT.

In this sample, this clonotype turned up many times. The rearrangement uses TRBV6-1 and TRBJ1-2, with D unresolved. The V gene's germline CDR1 is MNHNS and CDR2 SASEGT. Trimming took off 8 bases at V and 2 bases at J, with 12 bases between the two ends. The CDR3 loop spans 13 amino acids. CDR3 sequence (DNA): TGTGCCAGCTTTGCTCACAGCAACTATGGCTACACCTTC. The encoded protein is CASFAHSNYGYTF.

The J gene is TRBJ2-5, the V gene TRBV11-2, with D perhaps TRBD2 (6 bases). Germline values: CDR1 SGHAT, CDR2 FQNNGV. Trimming left V 7 bases short and J 7 bases short, with 16 bases between. This CDR3 region has 13 residues. CDR3 amino acids: CASNPDGSWTQYF. CDR3 in DNA: TGTGCCAGCAACCCGGACGGGAGTTGGACCCAGTACTTC.

In its sample, this clonotype was seen many times. This rearrangement joins TRBV27 to TRBJ2-3, with a possible D match to TRBD1 (6 bases). This CDR3 comprises 16 residues. Trimming removed 5 bases at V and 4 bases at J, with 19 bases between. CDR1 is MNHEY and CDR2 is SMNVEV in the germline V gene (reference sequence). The CDR3 sequence is CASSPYTGEGADTQYF. The CDR3 nucleotides read TGTGCCAGCAGTCCCTATACCGGTGAGGGGGCAGATACGCAGTATTTT.

This clonotype was detected a few times. The chain links TRBV20-1 to TRBJ1-2, with D possibly being TRBD1 (5 bases). The ends were cut back, 6 bases at V and 4 bases at J, with 15 bases in the middle. CDR3 length: 13 amino acids. Germline V gives CDR1 DFQATT, CDR2 SNEGSKA (reference sequence). The CDR3 reads CSAPLRGPYGYTF. The DNA of the CDR3 is TGCAGTGCGCCGCTTAGGGGACCCTATGGCTACACCTTC.

This clonotype was counted ten times or more. The chain has TRBV4-3 and TRBJ1-1; 11 bases are a match to TRBD1. From germline, CDR1 is LGHNA and CDR2 YSLEER. V dropped 4 bases and J dropped 0; count of bases not matched to a gene: 4. CDR3 length: 16 residues. CDR3 sequence (DNA): TGCGCCAGCAGCCGGGACAGGGGGGGCCTGAACACTGAAGCTTTCTTT. Protein product: CASSRDRGGLNTEAFF.

This clonotype was seen a few times. V gene TRBV23-1 combines with J gene TRBJ2-7; D is perhaps TRBD2 (6 bases). TRBV23-1 is recorded as an ORF, its role being uncertain. With 2 bases removed from V and 5 bases from J, the gap between germline ends came to 16 bases. The CDR3 length is 15 residues. The CDR3 bases are TGCGCCAGCAGTCAAGGAGGGGCAGGGCGGAACGAGCAGTACTTC. The encoded protein is CASSQGGAGRNEQYF.

V and J are TRBV15 and TRBJ2-7; 8 nucleotides line up with TRBD1. The CDR3 spans 15 residues. Germline V gene data show CDR1 as LNHNV and CDR2 as YYDKDF (reference sequence). With V trimmed by 1 base and J by 3 bases, 5 bases remained unmatched. In DNA, the CDR3 is TGTGCCACCAGCAGAGCGGACAGGGCCCGCTACGAGCAGTACTTC. It encodes CATSRADRARYEQYF.

The chain uses TRBV7-2 and TRBJ2-3; D may be TRBD1 (6 bases). The CDR3 runs to 15 residues. The germline V gene has CDR1 SGHTA and CDR2 FQGNSA. The V and J ends lost 4 bases and 2 bases respectively, with 13 bases between them. CDR3 nucleotides: TGTGCCAGCAGCTCCTGGGACACCCACACAGATACGCAGTATTTT. Translation gives CASSSWDTHTDTQYF.

This clonotype was counted between two and nine times. The chain carries TRBV11-2 and TRBJ2-5, with 12 bases aligning to TRBD2. CDR3 length: 18 residues. V shed 4 bases, J shed 4 bases, and the junction held 13 bases outside the gene matches. Germline values: CDR1 SGHAT, CDR2 FQNNGV. CDR3 bases: TGTGCCAGCAGCTACCCGCGGCTAGCGGGAGGGCCTGGAGAGACCCAGTACTTC. As protein: CASSYPRLAGGPGETQYF.

The V call is TRBV20-1, the J call TRBJ1-5, with TRBD1 as a possible D gene (6 bases). With 5 bases removed from V and 4 bases from J, the gap between germline ends came to 15 bases. CDR3 length: 14 amino acids. Germline-derived CDR1 and CDR2 are DFQATT and SNEGSKA (reference sequence). Here the CDR3 reads CSALDRSMNQPQHF. The CDR3 coding sequence is TGCAGTGCTTTAGACAGGTCGATGAATCAGCCCCAGCATTTT.

This clonotype was detected a few times. The chain links TRBV4-1 to TRBJ2-5; 14 bases line up with TRBD2. The CDR3 length is 16 residues. With V trimmed by 4 bases and J by 4 bases, 5 bases remained unmatched. The germline V gene encodes CDR1 MGHRA and CDR2 YSYEKL. CDR3 nucleotides: TGCGCCAGCAGCCGCACCGGACTAGCGGGAGGAGAGACCCAGTACTTC. This gives the protein CASSRTGLAGGETQYF.

Turning to this clonotype: Being one base from a much bigger clone, this may be a read error. The chain employs TRBV11-2 and TRBJ2-7; 9 bases map to TRBD1. Per the germline V gene, CDR1 is SGHAT and CDR2 is FQNNGV. The length of the CDR3 is 15 residues. V lost 6 bases and J lost 1; bases outside the gene matches: 7. The CDR3 spells CASRSGTGRSYEQYF. In DNA, the CDR3 is TGTGCCAGCAGATCCGGGACAGGGAGGTCCTACGAGCAGTACTTC.

The chain links TRBV11-2 to TRBJ2-4, with D possibly being TRBD2 (5 bases). This CDR3 comprises 15 residues. V lost 0 bases and J lost 8, with 14 bases in between. Germline V gene data show CDR1 as SGHAT and CDR2 as FQNNGV. The CDR3 DNA follows: TGTGCCAGCAGCTTAGAGGCTTGGCAGGAGGACATTCAGTACTTC. Its protein product is CASSLEAWQEDIQYF.

This clonotype showed up many times. The chain employs TRBV7-9 and TRBJ1-3; no clear D. V was shortened by 5 bases and J by 3 bases, with 8 bases between the two germline ends. This CDR3 has 13 residues. CDR1 and CDR2 from the germline V gene are SEHNR and FQNEAQ (reference sequence). The CDR3 DNA sequence: TGTGCCAGCAGCGGGCTATTTGGAAACACCATATATTTT. Protein: CASSGLFGNTIYF.

This clonotype was observed a handful of times. The chain combines TRBV20-1 with TRBJ2-1; 13 bases line up with TRBD2. The CDR3 covers 14 residues. The ends lost 5 bases at V and 9 bases at J; junction bases unmatched: 7. Per germline, CDR1 DFQATT and CDR2 SNEGSKA (reference sequence). The CDR3 DNA is TGCAGTGCTCTTCGGACTAGCGGGAGTGGTGAGCAGTTCTTC. Protein sequence: CSALRTSGSGEQFF.